The clone carrying this TCR beta chain was detected a few times. This CDR3 has 15 amino acids. V was clipped by 4 bases and J by 7 bases; unmatched bases: 11. Germline V gene data show CDR1 as SGHDT and CDR2 as YYEEEE. This entry belongs to a study of blood T cell repertoires in COVID-19. About the study: Samples came from the United States, Italy and Spain, spanning acute and convalescent COVID-19. Sample material is recorded as cDNA or gDNA derived from T cells, B-cell-depleted T cells, or PBMCs.

In the study's own analysis: Estimation of nucleated cell counts relied on the amplification of reference gene primers. The data were produced by immunoSEQ multiplex PCR, yet TCRdb's version contains in-frame clones alone and is incomplete. V, J and clone size reflect that table, while D and trimming were determined from the DNA. The top ten hold over 7.5% of the sample, which has about 180,000 clones, 80% to 90% seen once. V gene TRBV5-6 combines with J gene TRBJ1-5, with TRBD1 identical over 7 bases. The specimen was peripheral blood. The sequence was collected from a man in his fifties with active or convalescent COVID-19. This CDR3 is CASSEQGRNVQPQHF. In DNA form, the CDR3 reads TGTGCCAGCAGCGAACAGGGGAGAAACGTGCAGCCCCAGCATTTT.